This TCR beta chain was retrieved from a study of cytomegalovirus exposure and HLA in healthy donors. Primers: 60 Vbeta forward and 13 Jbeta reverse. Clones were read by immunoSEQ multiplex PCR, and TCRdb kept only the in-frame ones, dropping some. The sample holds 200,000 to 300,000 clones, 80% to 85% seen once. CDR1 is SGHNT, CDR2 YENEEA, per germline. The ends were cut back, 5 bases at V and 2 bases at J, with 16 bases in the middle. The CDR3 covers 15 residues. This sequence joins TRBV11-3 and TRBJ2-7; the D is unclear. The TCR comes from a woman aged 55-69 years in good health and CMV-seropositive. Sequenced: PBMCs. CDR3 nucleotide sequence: TGTGCCAGCAGCCAACCTGTTAGCCCGACCTACGAGCAGTACTTC. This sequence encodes CASSQPVSPTYEQYF.